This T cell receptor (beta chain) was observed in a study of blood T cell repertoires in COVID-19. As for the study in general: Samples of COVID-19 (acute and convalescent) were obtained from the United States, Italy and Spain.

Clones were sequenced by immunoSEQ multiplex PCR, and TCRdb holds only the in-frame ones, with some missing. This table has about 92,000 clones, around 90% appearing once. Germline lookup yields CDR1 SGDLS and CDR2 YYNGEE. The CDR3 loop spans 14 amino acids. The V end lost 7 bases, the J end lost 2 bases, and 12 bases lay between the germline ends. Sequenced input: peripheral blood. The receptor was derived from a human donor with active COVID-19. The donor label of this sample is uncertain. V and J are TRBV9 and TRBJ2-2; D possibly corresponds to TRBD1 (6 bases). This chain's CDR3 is CASQTGINTGELFF. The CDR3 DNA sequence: TGTGCCAGCCAAACAGGGATCAACACCGGGGAGCTGTTTTTT.